This T cell receptor (beta chain) was captured by sequencing in a study of blood T cell repertoires in COVID-19. Background on the study: Acute and convalescent COVID-19 specimens originated in the United States, Italy and Spain. Sample material is recorded as cDNA or gDNA derived from T cells, B-cell-depleted T cells, or PBMCs.

Germline assignment: CDR1 MNHEY and CDR2 SVGAGI. CDR3 length: 13 amino acids. Trimming shortened V by 7 bases and J by 1 base, and 10 bases separated the two germline ends. In the original analysis: Amplification with reference gene primers provided the estimates of nucleated cell counts. The protocol was immunoSEQ multiplex PCR, while the TCRdb copy is restricted to in-frame clones and leaves out a portion. The DNA gave D and trimming, while V, J and clone size come from that table. The sample holds approximately 200,000 clones, roughly 80% seen once. The receptor's source is a woman in her forties or fifties with acute or convalescent COVID-19. Sequencing used peripheral blood. The chain employs TRBV6-5 and TRBJ1-1, with D unclear. The CDR3 loop reads CASTFGGNTEAFF. CDR3 DNA: TGTGCCAGCACCTTCGGAGGGAACACTGAAGCTTTCTTT.